The 11 T cell receptor beta chains below were found in one sample sequenced in a study of CD8 T cells in ankylosing spondylitis. TCRdb used MiXCR to reprocess the 5' RACE reads, holding one entry per CDR3 protein. The top ten hold about 0.6% of the sample, which has some 250,000 distinct CDR3 sequences, approximately 24% seen once. The sample taken for sequencing was blood, either unsorted or a sorted T cell fraction (not recorded which). The receptors here all came from a male donor with ankylosing spondylitis or in good health (not recorded which).

The sample holds a few counts of this clonotype. This chain joins TRBV24-1 and TRBJ2-6; D is ambiguous. V dropped 9 bases and J dropped 2 bases, with 16 bases sitting between them. Germline V CDR1 and CDR2: KGHDR, SFDVKD. This CDR3 is 16 amino acids long. CDR3: CATGDGSTTGANVLTF. For the CDR3, the DNA is TGTGCCACCGGAGACGGTTCCACCACTGGGGCCAACGTCCTGACTTTC.

There are a few counts of this clonotype. The gene calls are TRBV20-1 and TRBJ2-2; 9 bases map to TRBD2. The CDR3 loop spans 14 amino acids. From germline, CDR1 is DFQATT and CDR2 SNEGSKA (reference sequence). V lost 6 bases to trimming and J lost 2 bases; unmatched junction nucleotides: 4. The CDR3 reads CSALTSGNTGELFF. DNA for the CDR3: TGCAGTGCCTTGACTAGCGGAAACACCGGGGAGCTGTTTTTT.

A few counts support this clonotype. The rearrangement joins TRBV20-1 to TRBJ1-2, with D tentatively TRBD1 (5 bases). CDR1 is DFQATT, CDR2 SNEGSKA, per germline (reference sequence). The CDR3 has 13 amino acids. Trimming removed 3 bases at V and 6 bases at J, with 14 bases between. The DNA of the CDR3 is TGCAGTGCTAGGGGGCAGGTTCTGGATGGCTACACCTTC. Amino acids: CSARGQVLDGYTF.

This CDR3 reads CSAAGEQFF. The CDR3 nucleotides are TGCAGTGCGGCGGGTGAGCAGTTCTTC. The rearrangement uses TRBV20-1 and TRBJ2-1; the D gene is possibly TRBD2 (5 bases). From germline, CDR1 is DFQATT and CDR2 SNEGSKA (reference sequence). The V and J ends lost 6 bases and 9 bases respectively, with 6 bases between them. This CDR3 contains 9 residues.

The chain uses TRBV6-1 and TRBJ2-7; D is undetermined. This CDR3 is 14 amino acids long. Trimming shortened V by 7 bases and J by 0 bases, and 13 bases separated the two germline ends. Germline V lookup: CDR1 MNHNS, CDR2 SASEGT. In nucleotides, the CDR3 is TGTGCCAGCACTGACTTTGGGTCCTCCTACGAGCAGTACTTC. The encoded protein is CASTDFGSSYEQYF.

The J gene is TRBJ2-3, the V gene TRBV6-5, with 14 bases matching TRBD2. CDR3 length: 19 amino acids. Looked up from germline, CDR1 is MNHEY and CDR2 is SVGAGI. Trimming removed 4 bases from V and 2 bases from J; junction bases left unmatched: 11. CDR3 bases: TGTGCCAGCAGTTCCCGGACTAGCGGGGGGCAACACCCCACAGATACGCAGTATTTT. Encoded protein: CASSSRTSGGQHPTDTQYF.

This clonotype was detected ten times or more. The chain is built from TRBV20-1 and TRBJ1-5; the D gene is possibly TRBD1 (5 bases). Trimming left V 3 bases short and J 4 bases short, with 13 bases between. This CDR3 region has 14 residues. Per the germline V gene, CDR1 is DFQATT and CDR2 is SNEGSKA (reference sequence). The CDR3 loop is CSASRGPRNQPQHF. The CDR3 bases are TGCAGTGCTAGTAGGGGCCCCAGAAATCAGCCCCAGCATTTT.

The rearrangement links TRBV7-2 to TRBJ2-3, with D unclear. The V end lost 1 base, the J end lost 6 bases, and 11 bases lay between the germline ends. Germline lookup yields CDR1 SGHTA and CDR2 FQGNSA. The CDR3 consists of 14 residues. CDR3 loop: CASSLEWVLDTQYF. CDR3 nucleotide sequence: TGTGCCAGCAGCTTAGAGTGGGTCTTGGATACGCAGTATTTT.

This clonotype was recorded a few times. The chain has TRBV7-9 and TRBJ2-1; D may be TRBD2 (6 bases). The CDR3 runs to 15 residues. The V end was cut by 1 base, the J end by 3 bases, with 10 bases between. CDR1 is SEHNR and CDR2 is FQNEAQ in the germline V gene (reference sequence). CDR3 loop: CASSLVMGGYNEQFF. As DNA, the CDR3 is TGTGCCAGCAGCTTAGTAATGGGGGGCTACAATGAGCAGTTCTTC.

V usage is TRBV2 and J usage is TRBJ2-1, with 9 nucleotides matching TRBD1. Trimming cost V 6 bases and J 8 bases; bases outside gene matches: 11. There are 15 residues in the CDR3. Germline CDR1 and CDR2: SNHLY and FYNNEI. The CDR3 sequence: CASSGTGIGTDEQFF. Here the CDR3 DNA reads TGTGCCAGCAGCGGGACAGGGATAGGAACTGATGAGCAGTTCTTC.

In its sample, this clonotype was seen many times. The gene calls are TRBV20-1 and TRBJ2-7; TRBD1 aligns across 7 bases. V lost 6 bases to trimming and J lost 2 bases; unmatched junction nucleotides: 7. Germline V gene data show CDR1 as DFQATT and CDR2 as SNEGSKA (reference sequence). The CDR3 runs 13 residues. The CDR3 DNA reads as TGCAGTGCCCTTGACAGGGAACCCTACGAGCAGTACTTC. It codes for CSALDREPYEQYF.